This T cell receptor (beta chain) came from a study of blood T cell repertoires in COVID-19. The overall study: Collection of acute and convalescent COVID-19 samples took place in the United States, Italy and Spain. The analysed material was cDNA or gDNA that came from T cells, B-cell-depleted T cells, or PBMCs.

The ends were cut back, 8 bases at V and 0 bases at J, with 14 bases in the middle. The CDR3 consists of 15 residues. Germline assignment: CDR1 MNHEY and CDR2 SVGAGI. Profiling relied on immunoSEQ multiplex PCR, and the TCRdb table lists in-frame clones only, not all of them. The sample includes 35,000 to 50,000 clones, 82% seen only once; the top ten take around 4.2%. This TCR derives from a woman aged 65 to 85 with acute or convalescent COVID-19. Sequenced sample: peripheral blood. The rearrangement joins TRBV6-5 to TRBJ2-1, with D tentatively TRBD2 (5 bases). CDR3 protein: CASRPQRTSYNEQFF. In nucleotides, the CDR3 is TGTGCCAGCCGTCCCCAGCGGACCTCCTACAATGAGCAGTTCTTC.